This T cell receptor (beta chain) was sequenced for a study of T-cell reconstitution after alpha-beta-depleted transplantation in children. The CDR3 totals 12 residues. V was pared by 1 base and J by 5 bases, with 0 bases of the junction left unmatched. Per germline, CDR1 SGHRS and CDR2 YFSETQ. In its sample, this clonotype was seen a few times. The authors prepared the TCRbeta library with unique molecular identifiers. A single record per CDR3 protein comes from TCRdb applying MiXCR to the PCR reads. The top ten hold around 98% of the sample, which has around 60,000 distinct CDR3 sequences, approximately 46% seen once.

Material: PBMCs, mostly from graft donor cells, obtained 360 days after TCRalphabeta/CD19-depleted stem cell transplant. This clonotype was obtained from a male patient younger than 18 who had a stem cell transplant for acute lymphoblastic leukemia, so the T cells may come from the graft donor. The chain links TRBV5-1 to TRBJ2-7; 7 bases map to TRBD1. CDR3 in amino acids: CASSLTGDEQYF. The CDR3 DNA reads as TGCGCCAGCAGCTTGACAGGGGACGAGCAGTACTTC.